One sample yielded the 2 T cell receptor beta chains listed below, sequenced in a study of blood T cell repertoires in COVID-19. TCRdb's copy holds only in-frame clones and misses some; the assay was immunoSEQ multiplex PCR. This table holds 65,000 to 95,000 clones, 70% to 90% found once. The sample was peripheral blood. The origin of the receptors is an older man with active or convalescent COVID-19.

The chain recombines TRBV7-9 with TRBJ1-3, with a weak D call TRBD1 (5 bases). CDR3 length equals 16 residues. Germline CDR1 and CDR2: SEHNR and FQNEAQ (reference sequence). The V end was cut by 3 bases, the J end by 4 bases, with 16 bases between. The CDR3 sequence is CASSFLGGAGGNTIYF. The CDR3 DNA follows: TGTGCCAGCAGCTTCTTGGGAGGGGCAGGAGGAAACACCATATATTTT.

The chain is built from TRBV19 and TRBJ1-3, with D hard to call. The CDR3 extends over 14 amino acids. Germline values: CDR1 LNHDA, CDR2 SQIVND (reference sequence). Trimming took off 2 bases at V and 2 bases at J, with 7 bases between the two ends. The CDR3 region is CASSISSAGNTIYF. DNA for the CDR3: TGTGCCAGTAGTATATCCAGCGCTGGAAACACCATATATTTT.